Listed here is a single T cell receptor (beta chain). Only a few counts were recorded for this clonotype. Its antigen is not yet known. No quality values exist for individual bases; no much larger clone is one base distant. The data belong to a study of esophageal squamous cell carcinoma under preoperative chemotherapy listed by TCRdb under 2018. About the full investigation: Both tumor-infiltrating lymphocytes and peripheral blood T cells had their TCR repertoires profiled in the study. The effects of paclitaxel-nedaplatin chemotherapy on T-cell receptor repertoires in patients with esophageal squamous cell carcinoma were assessed. The cohort comprised roughly 5 patients with primary esophageal squamous cell carcinoma. Repertoires from samples taken before paclitaxel-nedaplatin therapy were compared with repertoires from samples taken after paclitaxel-nedaplatin therapy.

Summary of the overall study and its limitations: Clonotype frequencies shifted immediately and substantially under paclitaxel-nedaplatin therapy, and abundant clones were more likely to contract than to amplify. Post-treatment tumor-infiltrating lymphocytes appeared to be derived in part from peripheral T cells migrating into the tumor, rather than solely from local clonal changes. After chemotherapy, TCR diversity rose significantly in peripheral T cells, but this increase was not seen in tumor-infiltrating lymphocytes. The analysis included only a handful of patients with esophageal squamous cell carcinoma, making the cohort small.

The time point label for this specimen denotes: before preoperative PTX-NDP chemotherapy. Patients received paclitaxel-nedaplatin as preoperative chemotherapy before surgery. Library generation was performed with PCR. Sequenced using a HiSeq X Ten. TCR repertoires were characterized by high-throughput sequencing. TCRdb redid the processing of the public reads, applying fastp at Q25 and MiXCR, and retained in-frame beta chains. One record per CDR3 amino acid sequence lists the most common genes and DNA. Recorded for this sample are tens of thousands of distinct CDR3 sequences; roughly 50% of them occurred a single time. The ten largest account for 10% to 15% of the sample. The junction shows trimming of 6 bases on V and 5 bases on J, plus 13 bases between the germline ends. The germline V gene provides CDR1 SGHTA and CDR2 FQGTGA. The CDR3 goes from the cysteine to the phenylalanine over 14 residues. Of all the DNA, just the CDR3 is kept, 42 bases in frame from base 1.

This receptor was obtained from a human donor with esophageal squamous cell carcinoma. The donor label of this sample is uncertain. Here the chain combines TRBV7-3 and TRBJ2-2, with the D gene tentatively TRBD1 or TRBD2, based on 5 matching bases in each. Sample acquisition took place from a patient given preoperative chemotherapy. In nucleotide form, the sequence is TGTGCCAGCAGTCTCGGCTGGGGGACCGGGGAGCTGTTTTTT. Translated, this gives CASSLGWGTGELFF.